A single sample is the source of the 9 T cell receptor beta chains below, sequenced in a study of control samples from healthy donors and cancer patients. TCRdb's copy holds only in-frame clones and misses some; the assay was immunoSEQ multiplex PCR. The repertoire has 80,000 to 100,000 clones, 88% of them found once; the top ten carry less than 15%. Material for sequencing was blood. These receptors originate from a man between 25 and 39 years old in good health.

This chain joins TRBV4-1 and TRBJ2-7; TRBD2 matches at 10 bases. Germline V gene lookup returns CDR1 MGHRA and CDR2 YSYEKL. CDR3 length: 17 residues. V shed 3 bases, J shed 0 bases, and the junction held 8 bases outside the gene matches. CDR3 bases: TGCGCCAGCAGCCAGACTAGCGGGCCGGGTACCTCCTACGAGCAGTACTTC. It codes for CASSQTSGPGTSYEQYF.

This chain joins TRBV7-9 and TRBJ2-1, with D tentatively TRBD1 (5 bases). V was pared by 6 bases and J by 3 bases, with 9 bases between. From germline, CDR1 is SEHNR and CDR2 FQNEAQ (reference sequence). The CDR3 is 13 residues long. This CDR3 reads CASSTDSYNEQFF. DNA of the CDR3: TGTGCCAGCAGTACCGACAGCTACAATGAGCAGTTCTTC.

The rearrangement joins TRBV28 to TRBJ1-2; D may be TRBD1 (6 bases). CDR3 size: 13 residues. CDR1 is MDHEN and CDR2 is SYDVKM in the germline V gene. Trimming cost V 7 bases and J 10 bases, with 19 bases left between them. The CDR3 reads CASKVGDIPTYTF. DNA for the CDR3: TGTGCCAGCAAGGTGGGGGACATACCCACCTACACCTTC.

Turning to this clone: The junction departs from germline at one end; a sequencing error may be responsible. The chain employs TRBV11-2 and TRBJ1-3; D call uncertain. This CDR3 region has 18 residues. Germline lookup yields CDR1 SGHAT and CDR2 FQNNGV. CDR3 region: CASSLFVPRRVSENTIYF. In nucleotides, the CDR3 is TGTGCCAGCAGCTTATTCGTCCCGAGACGTGTCTCTGAAAACACCATATATTTT.

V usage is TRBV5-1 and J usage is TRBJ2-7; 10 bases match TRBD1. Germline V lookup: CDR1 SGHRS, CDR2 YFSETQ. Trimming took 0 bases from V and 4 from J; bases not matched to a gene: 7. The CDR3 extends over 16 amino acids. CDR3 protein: CASSLALLGQGYEQYF. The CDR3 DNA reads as TGCGCCAGCAGCTTGGCCCTTTTGGGACAGGGGTACGAGCAGTACTTC.

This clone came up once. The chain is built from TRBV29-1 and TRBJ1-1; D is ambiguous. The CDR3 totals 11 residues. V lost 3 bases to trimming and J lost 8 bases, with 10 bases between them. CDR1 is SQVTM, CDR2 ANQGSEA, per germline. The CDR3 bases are TGCAGCGTTGAGGGCCGCCGAGAAGCTTTCTTT. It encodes CSVEGRREAFF.

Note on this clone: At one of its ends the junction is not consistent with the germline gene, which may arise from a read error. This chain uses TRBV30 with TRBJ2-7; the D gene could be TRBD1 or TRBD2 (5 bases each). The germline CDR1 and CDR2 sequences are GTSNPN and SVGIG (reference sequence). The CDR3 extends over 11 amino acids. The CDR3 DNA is TGTGCCTGGAGTAGAGGGGACGGAAGAGACTTC. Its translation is CAWSRGDGRDF.

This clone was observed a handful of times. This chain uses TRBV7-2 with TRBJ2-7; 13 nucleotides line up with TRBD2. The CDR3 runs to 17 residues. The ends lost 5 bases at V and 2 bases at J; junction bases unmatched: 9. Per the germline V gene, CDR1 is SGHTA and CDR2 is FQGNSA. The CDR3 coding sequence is TGTGCCAGCAGCCCCGGGACTAGCGGGAATAAGGCCTACGAGCAGTACTTC. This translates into CASSPGTSGNKAYEQYF. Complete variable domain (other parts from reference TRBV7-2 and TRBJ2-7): GAGVSQSPSNKVTEKGKDVELRCDPISGHTALYWYRQSLGQGLEFLIYFQGNSAPDKSGLPSDRFSAERTGGSVSTLTIQRTQQEDSAVYLCASSPGTSGNKAYEQYFGPGTRLTVT.

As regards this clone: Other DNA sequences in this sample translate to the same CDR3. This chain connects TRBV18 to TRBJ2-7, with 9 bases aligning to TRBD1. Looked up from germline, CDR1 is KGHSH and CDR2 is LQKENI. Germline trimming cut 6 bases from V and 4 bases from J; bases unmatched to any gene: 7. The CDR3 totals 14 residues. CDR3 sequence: CASSPRQGVYEQYF. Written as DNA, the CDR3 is TGTGCCAGCTCTCCGAGACAGGGGGTGTACGAGCAGTACTTC.